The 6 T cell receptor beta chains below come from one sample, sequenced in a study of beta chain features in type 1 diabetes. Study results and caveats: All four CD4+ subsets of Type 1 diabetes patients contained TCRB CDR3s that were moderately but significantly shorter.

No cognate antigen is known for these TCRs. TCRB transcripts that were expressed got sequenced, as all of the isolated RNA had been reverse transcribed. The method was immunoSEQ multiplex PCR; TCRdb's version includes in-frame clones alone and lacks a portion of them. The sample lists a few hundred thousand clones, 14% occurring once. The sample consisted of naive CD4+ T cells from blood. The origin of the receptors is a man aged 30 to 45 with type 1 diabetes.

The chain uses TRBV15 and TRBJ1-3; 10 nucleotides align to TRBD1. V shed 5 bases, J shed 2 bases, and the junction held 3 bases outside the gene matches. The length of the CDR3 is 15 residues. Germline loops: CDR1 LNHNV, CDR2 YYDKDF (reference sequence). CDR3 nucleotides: TGTGCCACCAGCCTAGGGACAGGGGCTGGAAACACCATATATTTT. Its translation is CATSLGTGAGNTIYF.

The CDR3 nucleotides read TGCGCCAGCAGCTCTTCAGGGGACTATGGCTACACCTTC. It translates to CASSSSGDYGYTF. This chain uses TRBV5-1 with TRBJ1-2, with D maybe TRBD1 (6 bases). The V end lost 3 bases, the J end lost 3 bases, and 9 bases lay between the germline ends. The CDR3 contains 13 residues. Germline V gene lookup returns CDR1 SGHRS and CDR2 YFSETQ.

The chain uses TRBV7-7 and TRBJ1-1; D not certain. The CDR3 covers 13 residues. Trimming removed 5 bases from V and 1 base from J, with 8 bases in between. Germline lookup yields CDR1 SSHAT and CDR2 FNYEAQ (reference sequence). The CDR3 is CASSREENTEAFF. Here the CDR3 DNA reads TGTGCCAGCAGCCGTGAGGAGAACACTGAAGCTTTCTTT.

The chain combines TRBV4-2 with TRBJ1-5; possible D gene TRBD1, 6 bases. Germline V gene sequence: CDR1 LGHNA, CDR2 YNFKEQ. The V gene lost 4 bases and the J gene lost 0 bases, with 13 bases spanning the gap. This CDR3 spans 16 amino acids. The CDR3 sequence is CASSPGQSYSNQPQHF. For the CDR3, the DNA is TGTGCCAGCAGCCCCGGACAGTCTTATAGCAATCAGCCCCAGCATTTT.

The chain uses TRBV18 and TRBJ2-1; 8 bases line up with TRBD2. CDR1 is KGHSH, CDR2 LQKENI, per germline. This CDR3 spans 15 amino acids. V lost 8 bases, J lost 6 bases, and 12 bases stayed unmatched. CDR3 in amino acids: CASHPPGLVGNEQFF. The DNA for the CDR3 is TGTGCCAGCCATCCTCCGGGACTAGTAGGCAATGAGCAGTTCTTC.

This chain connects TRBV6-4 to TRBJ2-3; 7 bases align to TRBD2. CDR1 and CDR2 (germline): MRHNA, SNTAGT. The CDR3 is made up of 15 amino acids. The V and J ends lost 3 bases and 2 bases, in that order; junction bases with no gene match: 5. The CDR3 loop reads CASSEGGTNTDTQYF. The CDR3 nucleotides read TGTGCCAGCAGTGAGGGGGGGACTAACACAGATACGCAGTATTTT.